This T cell receptor (beta chain) derives from a study of naive and memory T cell subsets. Findings of the study overall: Gini index rose across naive, CM, EM and EMRA in CD4 and CD8. Findings for naive and memory subsets could not be checked against ground truth. Over 95% of naive TCR sequences appeared only once after error correction, unlike memory subsets.

Overnight CMV lysate stimulation of fresh PBMCs defined donor CMV status by CD4+ IFNgamma. This clonotype was counted a few times. What it recognizes is unknown. Trimming shortened V by 0 bases and J by 4 bases, and 13 bases separated the two germline ends. The CDR3 runs 15 residues. Germline V gene sequence: CDR1 SGHRS, CDR2 YFSETQ. Two oligonucleotides, mixed equimolar, formed the beta constant-region primer covering TRBC1 and TRBC2. TCRdb recomputed calls from the UMI-ligation and nested PCR reads with MiXCR, one row per CDR3 protein. Among some 150,000 distinct CDR3 sequences listed, approximately 15% were seen once.

What was sequenced was naive CD4+ T cells from blood. The sequence was collected from a human donor in good health. The rearrangement links TRBV5-1 to TRBJ2-5, with D perhaps given as TRBD1 or TRBD2 (5 bases each). The CDR3 reads CASSLEGARGETQYF. The CDR3 DNA reads TGCGCCAGCAGCTTGGAAGGAGCGAGGGGAGAGACCCAGTACTTC. The complete variable domain, with remaining parts taken from reference TRBV5-1 and TRBJ2-5, reads KAGVTQTPRYLIKTRGQQVTLSCSPISGHRSVSWYQQTPGQGLQFLFEYFSETQRNKGNFPGRFSGRQFSNSRSEMNVSTLELGDSALYLCASSLEGARGETQYFGPGTRLLVL.